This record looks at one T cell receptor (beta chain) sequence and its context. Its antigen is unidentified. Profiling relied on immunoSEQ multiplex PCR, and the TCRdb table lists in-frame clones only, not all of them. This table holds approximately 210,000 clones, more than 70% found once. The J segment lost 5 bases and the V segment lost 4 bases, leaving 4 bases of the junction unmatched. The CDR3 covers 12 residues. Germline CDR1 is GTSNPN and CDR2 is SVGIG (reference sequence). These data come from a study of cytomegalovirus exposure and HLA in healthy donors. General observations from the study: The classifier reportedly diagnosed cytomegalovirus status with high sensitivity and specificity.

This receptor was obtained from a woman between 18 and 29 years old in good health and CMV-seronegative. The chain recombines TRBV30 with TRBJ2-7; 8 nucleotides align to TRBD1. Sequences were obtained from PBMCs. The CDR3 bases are TGTGCCTGGACTGAGACAGGGGACGAGCAGTACTTC. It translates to CAWTETGDEQYF.